This TCR beta chain was profiled in a study of blood T cell repertoires in COVID-19. Background on the study: Donors in the United States, Italy and Spain gave samples during acute or convalescent COVID-19. From T cells, B-cell-depleted T cells, or PBMCs came the material, which was cDNA or gDNA.

Germline values: CDR1 SNHLY, CDR2 FYNNEI. V lost 4 bases, J lost 9 bases, and 19 bases lay in between. The CDR3 has 15 amino acids. Authors' methods: Amplified reference gene primers provided the basis for estimating nucleated cell counts. Profiling relied on immunoSEQ multiplex PCR, and the TCRdb table lists in-frame clones only, not all of them. Clonal size and the V and J genes are those of that table, whereas D and trimming came from the DNA. The repertoire includes tens of thousands of clones, roughly 80% of them detected once, and approximately 64% sits in the top ten. Sample: peripheral blood. This sequence originates from an elderly woman with acute or convalescent COVID-19. V and J are TRBV2 and TRBJ1-5; TRBD1 might be the D (5 bases). The DNA of the CDR3 is TGTGCCAGCAGTGCGGCCCTTACGCTGGGGGGGCCCCAGCATTTT. This encodes CASSAALTLGGPQHF.